The clone carrying this TCR beta chain has only one observation. Its antigen is unknown. V lost 11 bases, J lost 4 bases, and 15 bases lay in between. The CDR3 runs 13 residues. CDR1 is SNHLY, CDR2 FYNNEI, per germline. The data were taken from a study of T cell responses to AZD1222 COVID-19 vaccine. Some clones are missing from TCRdb's copy, which holds only in-frame ones; the method was immunoSEQ multiplex PCR. The sample yields about 180,000 clones, about 86% seen once. Findings and limits, study-wide: Increases in Spike-specific TCR breadth and depth were seen after two AZD1222 doses.

The sequences come from peripheral blood, collected 28 days after the second AZD1222 dose. V and J are TRBV2 and TRBJ1-5, with D possibly TRBD1 on 5 matching bases. This clonotype originated in an adult who received the AZD1222 COVID-19 vaccine. CDR3 bases: TGTGCCGGCGGGACGGACCTTAATCAGCCCCAGCATTTT. Encoded protein: CAGGTDLNQPQHF.